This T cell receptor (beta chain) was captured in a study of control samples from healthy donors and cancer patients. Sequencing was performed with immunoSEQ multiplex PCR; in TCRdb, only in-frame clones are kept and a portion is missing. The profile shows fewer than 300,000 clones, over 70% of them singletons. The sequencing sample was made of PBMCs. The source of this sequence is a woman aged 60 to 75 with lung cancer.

This chain's CDR3 is CASSRQGQNYGYTF. The CDR3 DNA reads TGTGCCAGCAGCCGCCAGGGACAAAACTATGGCTACACCTTC. The J gene is TRBJ1-2, the V gene TRBV5-6; D might be TRBD1 (6 bases). V gave up 4 bases and J gave up 2 bases, with 12 bases separating them. The CDR3 totals 14 residues. Germline V gives CDR1 SGHDT, CDR2 YYEEEE.